These 31 T cell receptor beta chains came from one sample sequenced in a study of human CD4 T cells and Enterobacteriaceae. The memory gate held CD4+ cells that were not CD45RA+CCR7+CD95- naive cells, over 95% pure. Method: immunoSEQ multiplex PCR; TCRdb's copy keeps in-frame clones and lacks some. This table has 27,000 or so clones, approximately 84% appearing once. Sequencing was performed on memory CD4+ T cells from blood. The source is a human donor in good health.

This clone was counted only a few times. The chain joins TRBV19 to TRBJ1-5; D uncertain. The CDR3 loop spans 12 amino acids. CDR1 is LNHDA, CDR2 SQIVND, per germline (reference sequence). Trimming cost V 5 bases and J 6 bases, with 8 bases left between them. The CDR3 loop is CASSFPGQPQHF. CDR3 bases: TGTGCCAGTAGTTTCCCGGGTCAGCCCCAGCATTTT.

This rearrangement joins TRBV5-1 to TRBJ1-2, with D tentatively TRBD1 (6 bases). CDR3 length: 14 amino acids. Per germline, CDR1 SGHRS and CDR2 YFSETQ. V was cut by 4 bases and J by 7 bases, with 17 bases left in between. The CDR3 protein is CASSPRGPPAGYTF. Written as DNA, the CDR3 is TGCGCCAGCAGCCCACGGGGGCCTCCCGCTGGCTACACCTTC.

This clone has only one observation. The CDR3 here is CASSLDGTYGYTF. Here the CDR3 DNA reads TGCGCCAGCAGCTTGGATGGGACCTATGGCTACACCTTC. The chain employs TRBV5-1 and TRBJ1-2; D perhaps matches TRBD1 (5 bases). The ends were cut back, 0 bases at V and 4 bases at J, with 7 bases in the middle. The CDR3 has 13 amino acids. Germline V gene sequence: CDR1 SGHRS, CDR2 YFSETQ. The entire variable domain, with the rest obtained from reference TRBV5-1 and TRBJ1-2, is as follows: KAGVTQTPRYLIKTRGQQVTLSCSPISGHRSVSWYQQTPGQGLQFLFEYFSETQRNKGNFPGRFSGRQFSNSRSEMNVSTLELGDSALYLCASSLDGTYGYTFGSGTRLTVV.

The CDR3 nucleotides read TGTGCCAGCAACCTAGGTGGGACAGCGTTCGGGAACGAGCAGTACTTC. It yields the protein CASNLGGTAFGNEQYF. The chain uses TRBV27 and TRBJ2-7; 7 nucleotides line up with TRBD1. The germline CDR1 and CDR2 sequences are MNHEY and SMNVEV (reference sequence). The CDR3 sequence is 16 residues long. V lost 7 bases and J lost 5; bases outside the gene matches: 17.

V is TRBV2 and J is TRBJ1-5; no firm D call. Looked up from germline, CDR1 is SNHLY and CDR2 is FYNNEI. The ends were cut back, 3 bases at V and 4 bases at J, with 10 bases in the middle. The length of the CDR3 is 14 residues. The CDR3 region has the DNA TGTGCCAGCAGTGATCGCCAGTCAAATCAGCCCCAGCATTTT. Residues: CASSDRQSNQPQHF.

The chain combines TRBV19 with TRBJ2-3, with 9 positions matching TRBD1. The CDR3 has 16 amino acids. V lost 9 bases, J lost 10 bases, and 20 bases stayed unmatched. Germline V CDR1 and CDR2: LNHDA, SQIVND (reference sequence). CDR3: CASRAGTGMGQVSQYF. The DNA of the CDR3 is TGTGCCAGCCGAGCCGGGACAGGGATGGGCCAGGTGTCGCAGTATTTT.

The rearrangement links TRBV28 to TRBJ1-1, with D possibly being TRBD1 (5 bases). V was shortened by 4 bases and J by 5 bases, with 14 bases between the two germline ends. The germline CDR1 and CDR2 sequences are MDHEN and SYDVKM. This CDR3 is built from 14 residues. Written as DNA, the CDR3 is TGTGCCAGCAGTTATTCGGGGCCACGGACTGAAGCTTTCTTT. Translation: CASSYSGPRTEAFF.

The chain joins TRBV9 to TRBJ2-3; possible D gene TRBD2, 6 bases. V was clipped by 0 bases and J by 2 bases, with 10 bases between them. The germline CDR1 and CDR2 sequences are SGDLS and YYNGEE. This CDR3 has 15 amino acids. The CDR3 reads CASSVGLAITDTQYF. CDR3 bases: TGTGCCAGCAGCGTAGGGCTAGCGATCACAGATACGCAGTATTTT.

This chain joins TRBV27 and TRBJ1-5; D gene uncertain. CDR1 MNHEY and CDR2 SMNVEV come from the germline V gene (reference sequence). V was shortened by 5 bases and J by 4 bases, with 15 bases between the two germline ends. This CDR3 comprises 15 residues. The DNA for the CDR3 is TGTGCCAGCAGTCGTTATGAAAGTAGAAATCAGCCCCAGCATTTT. Translated: CASSRYESRNQPQHF.

This rearrangement joins TRBV19 to TRBJ1-4, with D possibly being TRBD1 (5 bases). Germline CDR1 reads LNHDA; CDR2 reads SQIVND (reference sequence). Trimming pared 2 bases from V and 8 bases from J, leaving 12 bases between. The CDR3 runs to 14 residues. The CDR3 region is CASSISGVREKLFF. CDR3 sequence (DNA): TGTGCCAGTAGTATATCGGGGGTGAGAGAAAAACTGTTTTTT.

Only one count was recorded for this clone. This chain links TRBV2 with TRBJ1-1; 9 positions agree with TRBD1. J gave up 5 bases and V 11 bases, and 9 bases lay outside the gene matches. Germline values: CDR1 SNHLY, CDR2 FYNNEI. This CDR3 is built from 13 residues. As DNA, the CDR3 is TGTGCCGGAGCCGGGACAGGGAGGACTGAAGCTTTCTTT. This codes for CAGAGTGRTEAFF.

The rearrangement uses TRBV10-3 and TRBJ2-7; TRBD2 agrees at 8 bases. V shed 2 bases, J shed 7 bases, and the junction held 1 base outside the gene matches. The CDR3 runs 12 residues. In germline, CDR1 is ENHRY, CDR2 SYGVKD. CDR3 residues: CAISEREGEQYF. CDR3 in DNA: TGTGCCATCAGTGAGCGGGAGGGTGAGCAGTACTTC.

V usage is TRBV30 and J usage is TRBJ2-5, with 13 bases aligning to TRBD2. V shed 2 bases, J shed 9 bases, and the junction held 6 bases outside the gene matches. Germline V gene sequence: CDR1 GTSNPN, CDR2 SVGIG (reference sequence). The CDR3 is 14 residues long. The DNA of the CDR3 is TGTGCCTGGAGTCTAGGGACTAGCGGGATGGCCCAGTACTTC. It yields the protein CAWSLGTSGMAQYF.

The chain joins TRBV27 to TRBJ2-1; 7 bases align to TRBD2. The CDR3 is made up of 16 amino acids. The V gene end was trimmed by 1 base and the J gene end by 0 bases; junction bases not matched to a gene: 3. Germline loops: CDR1 MNHEY, CDR2 SMNVEV (reference sequence). Here the CDR3 DNA reads TGTGCCAGCAGTTTATTCGGCGGGAGCTCCTACAATGAGCAGTTCTTC. Translation: CASSLFGGSSYNEQFF.

The table lists this clone with a count of one. The chain links TRBV5-1 to TRBJ2-3; 15 bases align to TRBD2. CDR1 is SGHRS and CDR2 is YFSETQ in the germline V gene. J gave up 3 bases and V 4 bases, and 9 bases lay outside the gene matches. This CDR3 is 18 amino acids long. The CDR3 nucleotides are TGCGCCAGCAGCCCGGGCTGGACTAGCGGGAGGGGTACAGATACGCAGTATTTT. Translated, it gives CASSPGWTSGRGTDTQYF.

V usage is TRBV5-1 and J usage is TRBJ1-1; D is undetermined. The germline gives CDR1 SGHRS, CDR2 YFSETQ. The CDR3 runs to 15 residues. Trimming took off 1 base at V and 3 bases at J, with 13 bases between the two ends. The CDR3 DNA follows: TGCGCCAGCAGCTTGACGACGGATGAGGACACTGAAGCTTTCTTT. Its protein product is CASSLTTDEDTEAFF.

This rearrangement joins TRBV5-1 to TRBJ1-1, with 7 positions matching TRBD1. Germline V gene data show CDR1 as SGHRS and CDR2 as YFSETQ. Trimming removed 1 base from V and 10 bases from J; junction bases left unmatched: 13. CDR3 length: 15 amino acids. CDR3 in amino acids: CASSLSPETGLGAFF. The CDR3 DNA follows: TGCGCCAGCAGCTTGTCGCCTGAGACAGGGTTGGGAGCTTTCTTT.

V usage is TRBV7-2 and J usage is TRBJ1-3; D remains unclear. The CDR3 is 14 residues long. Germline V lookup: CDR1 SGHTA, CDR2 FQGNSA. V was clipped by 1 base and J by 4 bases, with 8 bases between them. CDR3 sequence (DNA): TGTGCCAGCAGCTTAGTGGGCAGGGGAAACACCATATATTTT. It translates to CASSLVGRGNTIYF.

The chain is built from TRBV28 and TRBJ2-7; tentatively, D is TRBD2 (6 bases). Trimming removed 2 bases at V and 1 base at J, with 9 bases between. Germline V CDR1 and CDR2: MDHEN, SYDVKM. CDR3 length equals 14 residues. In DNA, the CDR3 is TGTGCCAGCAGTTTAACGGGGGATTCCTACGAGCAGTACTTC. Its translation is CASSLTGDSYEQYF.

This chain links TRBV7-2 with TRBJ2-7; tentative D call: TRBD1 (5 bases). Trimming cost V 2 bases and J 2 bases, with 10 bases left between them. CDR1 is SGHTA and CDR2 is FQGNSA in the germline V gene. The CDR3 is made up of 14 amino acids. CDR3 nucleotides: TGTGCCAGCAGCTTAAACAGGAGAGCCTACGAGCAGTACTTC. Translating gives CASSLNRRAYEQYF. The variable domain in full, completed from reference TRBV7-2 and TRBJ2-7, reads GAGVSQSPSNKVTEKGKDVELRCDPISGHTALYWYRQSLGQGLEFLIYFQGNSAPDKSGLPSDRFSAERTGGSVSTLTIQRTQQEDSAVYLCASSLNRRAYEQYFGPGTRLTVT.

This clone was recorded only once. The chain carries TRBV5-1 and TRBJ2-3, with 11 bases aligning to TRBD2. Trimming took 4 bases from V and 2 from J; bases not matched to a gene: 15. This CDR3 comprises 19 residues. Per germline, CDR1 SGHRS and CDR2 YFSETQ. For the CDR3, the DNA is TGCGCCAGCAGCCGCCGGACTAGCGGGCCTCAAAAAATCACAGATACGCAGTATTTT. It codes for CASSRRTSGPQKITDTQYF.

The rearrangement uses TRBV10-3 and TRBJ2-7; D is perhaps TRBD1 (5 bases). The CDR3 has 16 residues. Trimming took 6 bases from V and 0 from J, leaving 18 bases between them. Germline V gene lookup returns CDR1 ENHRY and CDR2 SYGVKD. The CDR3 reads CAIRQDGQPYSYEQYF. The CDR3 DNA sequence: TGTGCCATCAGACAGGACGGCCAACCTTACTCCTACGAGCAGTACTTC.

With respect to this clone: Compared with germline, one end of the junction differs, possibly owing to a read error. The gene calls are TRBV29-1 and TRBJ2-2, with D perhaps matching TRBD1 or TRBD2 (6 bases each). From germline, CDR1 is SQVTM and CDR2 ANQGSEA. The CDR3 contains 13 residues. CDR3 region: CSVEEGGGGELFF. The CDR3 coding sequence is TGCAGCGTGGAAGAGGGGGGTGGCGGGGAGCTGTTTTTT.

The table lists this clone with a count of one. The V and J genes are TRBV27 and TRBJ1-1; tentative D call: TRBD1 (6 bases). Germline V gives CDR1 MNHEY, CDR2 SMNVEV (reference sequence). The CDR3 runs 15 residues. The V end lost 6 bases, the J end lost 1 base, and 15 bases lay between the germline ends. CDR3 bases: TGTGCCAGCAGCCTTATCCAGGGGCGGAACACTGAAGCTTTCTTT. Its protein is CASSLIQGRNTEAFF.

This rearrangement joins TRBV5-1 to TRBJ2-3; tentatively, D is TRBD1 (6 bases). Germline values: CDR1 SGHRS, CDR2 YFSETQ. The CDR3 consists of 14 residues. Trimming left V 4 bases short and J 1 base short, with 10 bases between. This chain's CDR3 is CASSLRQGTDTQYF. Here the CDR3 DNA reads TGCGCCAGCAGCCTCCGACAGGGCACAGATACGCAGTATTTT.

The chain has TRBV30 and TRBJ2-7, with D maybe TRBD1 (5 bases). V lost 0 bases, J lost 4 bases, and 10 bases lay in between. This CDR3 spans 13 amino acids. Looked up from germline, CDR1 is GTSNPN and CDR2 is SVGIG (reference sequence). In DNA, the CDR3 is TGTGCCTGGAGTGTAGACAGCCCTTACGAGCAGTACTTC. Encoded protein: CAWSVDSPYEQYF.

The J gene is TRBJ2-3, the V gene TRBV9, with 7 bases lining up with TRBD2. The CDR3 is 16 amino acids. Trimming took 0 bases from V and 7 from J; bases not matched to a gene: 11. Germline loops: CDR1 SGDLS, CDR2 YYNGEE. The CDR3 DNA is TGTGCCAGCAGCGTAGGTGGGAGGGCCGCTTCAAATACGCAGTATTTT. It encodes CASSVGGRAASNTQYF.

The V call is TRBV29-1, the J call TRBJ2-3; no clear D gene. The V end was cut by 7 bases, the J end by 6 bases, with 14 bases between. CDR3 size: 12 residues. The germline gives CDR1 SQVTM, CDR2 ANQGSEA. The CDR3 DNA follows: TGCAGCGAAAAAGGTTTTGCGGATACGCAGTATTTT. Protein product: CSEKGFADTQYF.

The chain combines TRBV28 with TRBJ1-4; D is unclear. This CDR3 contains 11 residues. Trimming removed 5 bases from V and 8 bases from J, with 6 bases in between. CDR1 and CDR2 from the germline V gene are MDHEN and SYDVKM. The CDR3 bases are TGTGCCAGCAGTCGTAGGGAAAAACTGTTTTTT. Its translation is CASSRREKLFF.

This chain uses TRBV10-3 with TRBJ2-2, with D perhaps TRBD1 (6 bases). Trimming left V 8 bases short and J 6 bases short, with 16 bases between. Germline-derived CDR1 and CDR2 are ENHRY and SYGVKD. CDR3 length: 14 residues. The CDR3 nucleotides read TGTGCCATCTGGGTTAGCAGGGGAGCCGGGGAGCTGTTTTTT. This gives the protein CAIWVSRGAGELFF.

The rearrangement links TRBV7-3 to TRBJ1-4, with D perhaps matching TRBD1 (5 bases). The ends were cut back, 2 bases at V and 3 bases at J, with 16 bases in the middle. Germline values: CDR1 SGHTA, CDR2 FQGTGA. CDR3 length equals 17 residues. The CDR3, as DNA: TGTGCCAGCAGCTTAGAAGTGGGGCGCACGGCTAATGAAAAACTGTTTTTT. Its translation is CASSLEVGRTANEKLFF.